One and the same sample provided the 22 T cell receptor beta chains below, sequenced in a study of T-cell reconstitution after alpha-beta-depleted transplantation in children. It was with unique molecular identifiers that the TCRbeta library was prepared. Via MiXCR, TCRdb re-called the PCR reads, giving one row per CDR3 protein. The repertoire holds 580,000 or so distinct CDR3 sequences, with around 23% as singletons. This specimen consisted of PBMCs, mostly from graft donor cells, obtained 360 days after TCRalphabeta/CD19-depleted stem cell transplant. These receptors all come from a boy younger than two who had a stem cell transplant for acute myeloid leukemia, so the T cells may come from the graft donor.

The chain joins TRBV7-8 to TRBJ2-5; D might be TRBD2 (5 bases). Germline values: CDR1 SGHVS, CDR2 FQNEAQ. Trimming shortened V by 6 bases and J by 3 bases, and 11 bases separated the two germline ends. There are 13 residues in the CDR3. CDR3 sequence reads: CASRRLREETQYF. The CDR3 coding sequence is TGTGCCAGCAGGAGACTGAGGGAAGAGACCCAGTACTTC.

This clonotype occurred many times. CDR3 sequence: CSARWGRETQYF. CDR3 DNA sequence: TGCAGTGCTAGGTGGGGCAGAGAGACCCAGTACTTC. The chain employs TRBV20-1 and TRBJ2-5, with a possible D match to TRBD1 (5 bases). Per the germline V gene, CDR1 is DFQATT and CDR2 is SNEGSKA (reference sequence). V lost 3 bases and J lost 4, with 9 bases in between. This CDR3 is 12 amino acids long.

The chain is built from TRBV29-1 and TRBJ1-1, with D maybe TRBD1 (5 bases). This CDR3 contains 12 residues. Per germline, CDR1 SQVTM and CDR2 ANQGSEA. V lost 5 bases to trimming and J lost 5 bases, with 12 bases between them. The DNA of the CDR3 is TGCAGCGTTCTCGGGGGTGGGACTGAAGCTTTCTTT. Its protein is CSVLGGGTEAFF.

This chain joins TRBV5-1 and TRBJ2-1; no clear D gene. Germline-derived CDR1 and CDR2 are SGHRS and YFSETQ. The CDR3 has 14 amino acids. V dropped 1 base and J dropped 4 bases, with 9 bases sitting between them. The CDR3 DNA is TGCGCCAGCAGCTTGACGTCCCAATACAATGAGCAGTTCTTC. This gives the protein CASSLTSQYNEQFF.

In this sample, this clonotype turned up a few times. The chain carries TRBV25-1 and TRBJ2-1; the D gene is possibly TRBD1 (7 bases). Germline V CDR1 and CDR2: MGHDK, SYGVNS. Deletions cut 6 bases from V and 3 bases from J, with 15 bases between. This CDR3 comprises 15 residues. DNA for the CDR3: TGTGCCAGCAGGGGGGGACAGTTCCTCTACAATGAGCAGTTCTTC. This encodes CASRGGQFLYNEQFF. Full variable domain (rest looked up from reference TRBV25-1 and TRBJ2-1): EADIYQTPRYLVIGTGKKITLECSQTMGHDKMYWYQQDPGMELHLIHYSYGVNSTEKGDLSSESTVSRIRTEHFPLTLESARPSHTSQYLCASRGGQFLYNEQFFGPGTRLTVL.

This clonotype was observed once. The chain couples TRBV14 to TRBJ1-1; the D is unclear. Trimming left V 0 bases short and J 4 bases short, with 12 bases between. The CDR3 is 15 amino acids. The germline V gene encodes CDR1 SGHDN and CDR2 FVKESK. The CDR3 DNA is TGTGCCAGCAGCCAAGATTTTCAAGGAGGCACTGAAGCTTTCTTT. The encoded protein is CASSQDFQGGTEAFF.

This clonotype was detected ten times or more. This chain uses TRBV7-3 with TRBJ2-1, with D perhaps TRBD1 (5 bases). The V gene's germline CDR1 is SGHTA and CDR2 FQGTGA. Deletions cut 4 bases from V and 2 bases from J, with 12 bases between. There are 15 residues in the CDR3. The CDR3 spells CASSSQGYTYNEQFF. CDR3 nucleotide sequence: TGTGCCAGCAGCTCTCAGGGTTACACCTACAATGAGCAGTTCTTC.

This clonotype was observed at least ten times. The J gene is TRBJ2-3, the V gene TRBV3-1; unclear D gene. This CDR3 has 15 residues. The V end lost 4 bases, the J end lost 3 bases, and 14 bases lay between the germline ends. Germline CDR1 reads LGHDT; CDR2 reads YNNKEL (reference sequence). The CDR3 sequence: CASSPSQDRTDTQYF. In DNA form, the CDR3 reads TGTGCCAGCAGCCCCTCTCAGGACCGAACAGATACGCAGTATTTT.

This clonotype was counted only a few times. Since a much larger clone is just one base distant, this may be a read error. The chain combines TRBV29-1 with TRBJ1-4; D uncertain. Germline V lookup: CDR1 SQVTM, CDR2 ANQGSEA. V gave up 3 bases and J gave up 7 bases, with 9 bases separating them. The CDR3 sequence is 12 residues long. CDR3 sequence: CSVEEAGEKLFF. CDR3 DNA sequence: TGCAGCGTTGAGGAGGCAGGTGAAAAACTGTTTTTT.

This clonotype was recorded a few times. The chain links TRBV6-5 to TRBJ2-3; 7 nucleotides line up with TRBD1. V lost 1 base and J lost 0; bases outside the gene matches: 7. This CDR3 contains 17 residues. Germline CDR1 MNHEY, CDR2 SVGAGI. DNA of the CDR3: TGTGCCAGCAGTTACTATTATGTGGGACAGAGCACAGATACGCAGTATTTT. Translating it yields CASSYYYVGQSTDTQYF.

V is TRBV6-5 and J is TRBJ1-1, with 11 bases that match TRBD1. The CDR3 consists of 15 residues. V lost 8 bases, J lost 4 bases, and 9 bases stayed unmatched. The germline V gene encodes CDR1 MNHEY and CDR2 SVGAGI. CDR3 nucleotide sequence: TGTGCCAGCGGGACCGGGACAGGGGGTCTCACTGAAGCTTTCTTT. Translating it yields CASGTGTGGLTEAFF.

The chain has TRBV20-1 and TRBJ1-2; the D is unclear. Germline V gives CDR1 DFQATT, CDR2 SNEGSKA (reference sequence). Between the trimmed V and J ends, which lost 0 bases and 4 bases, there was a span of 12 bases. The CDR3 spans 14 residues. The CDR3 here is CSAREGLQVYGYTF. Here the CDR3 DNA reads TGCAGTGCTAGAGAAGGCCTCCAGGTCTATGGCTACACCTTC.

This clonotype was seen a few times. The rearrangement joins TRBV5-1 to TRBJ2-5, with D hard to call. Trimming stripped 1 base from V and 2 bases from J, with 6 bases between. The CDR3 has 13 amino acids. The germline gives CDR1 SGHRS, CDR2 YFSETQ. CDR3 sequence: CASSLKGQETQYF. As DNA, the CDR3 is TGCGCCAGCAGCTTGAAAGGGCAAGAGACCCAGTACTTC.

This clonotype has just a few counts. V gene TRBV24-1 combines with J gene TRBJ2-2, with D hard to call. CDR3 length: 13 residues. CDR1 is KGHDR and CDR2 is SFDVKD in the germline V gene. Trimming shortened V by 0 bases and J by 5 bases, and 3 bases separated the two germline ends. The CDR3 loop is CATSDLTTGELFF. In nucleotides, the CDR3 is TGTGCCACCAGTGATTTGACAACCGGGGAGCTGTTTTTT.

Many counts were recorded for this clonotype. The chain carries TRBV20-1 and TRBJ1-5; 9 bases agree with TRBD1. After removal of 6 bases from V and 3 bases from J, the junction contained 3 bases not matched to a gene. CDR1 is DFQATT, CDR2 SNEGSKA, per germline (reference sequence). The CDR3 has 13 residues. The CDR3 DNA reads TGCAGTGCCGACAGGGGGAACAATCAGCCCCAGCATTTT. It encodes CSADRGNNQPQHF.

This clonotype was picked up many times. The chain carries TRBV6-2 or TRBV6-3 and TRBJ1-1; D is undetermined. The CDR3 loop spans 14 amino acids. Between the trimmed V and J ends, which lost 7 bases and 3 bases, there was a span of 15 bases. The V gene's germline CDR1 is MNHEY and CDR2 SVGEGT. CDR3 nucleotides: TGTGCCAGCATTCTTGGAAATTGGGACACTGAAGCTTTCTTT. It specifies CASILGNWDTEAFF.

The rearrangement links TRBV6-2 or TRBV6-3 to TRBJ2-1; no reliable D call. Germline V gene sequence: CDR1 MNHEY, CDR2 SVGEGT. Trimming stripped 4 bases from V and 1 base from J, with 23 bases between. This CDR3 is built from 19 residues. Written as DNA, the CDR3 is TGTGCCAGCAGTTTCCCTCGGCATCCCGCCGGCAATTCCTACAATGAGCAGTTCTTC. It specifies CASSFPRHPAGNSYNEQFF.

The chain is built from TRBV20-1 and TRBJ1-6; D may be TRBD1 (5 bases). Germline CDR1 and CDR2: DFQATT and SNEGSKA (reference sequence). V was pared by 5 bases and J by 7 bases, with 18 bases between. This CDR3 comprises 15 residues. The CDR3 coding sequence is TGCAGTGCTGACCCCAACGCGGGGGGAAATTCACCCCTCCACTTT. As protein: CSADPNAGGNSPLHF.

This clonotype was observed many times. The chain links TRBV25-1 to TRBJ2-1; 9 bases are shared with TRBD2. Trimming cost V 3 bases and J 7 bases; bases outside gene matches: 10. CDR3 length equals 16 residues. The V gene's germline CDR1 is MGHDK and CDR2 SYGVNS. The CDR3 protein is CASSDPAGGPRNEQFF. The CDR3 nucleotides are TGTGCCAGCAGTGATCCGGCGGGGGGGCCGAGGAATGAGCAGTTCTTC.

The chain carries TRBV6-5 and TRBJ2-1; 12 positions agree with TRBD2. Germline V lookup: CDR1 MNHEY, CDR2 SVGAGI. The CDR3 is 17 amino acids. The V and J ends lost 2 bases and 10 bases, in that order; junction bases with no gene match: 12. The CDR3, as DNA: TGTGCCAGCAGTTACGCCCTCCCTAGCGGGGGGGCTTACGAGCAGTTCTTC. Translating gives CASSYALPSGGAYEQFF.

This clonotype is a singleton in its sample. V is TRBV28 and J is TRBJ2-7; no firm D call. The CDR3 consists of 14 residues. Germline V gene data show CDR1 as MDHEN and CDR2 as SYDVKM. Deletions cut 2 bases from V and 3 bases from J, with 11 bases between. CDR3 sequence (DNA): TGTGCCAGCAGTTTAACCCCGGGTTTCTACGAGCAGTACGTC. This gives the protein CASSLTPGFYEQYV.

V gene TRBV20-1 combines with J gene TRBJ1-5; TRBD1 matches at 12 bases. Germline CDR1 reads DFQATT; CDR2 reads SNEGSKA (reference sequence). The CDR3 totals 16 residues. The CDR3 here is CSSRDRGRGVNQPQHF. The CDR3 DNA follows: TGCAGCTCCCGGGACAGGGGGCGCGGGGTCAATCAGCCCCAGCATTTT.